The TCR beta chain described here comes from a study of blood T cell repertoires in COVID-19. The wider study: PBMCs, B-cell-depleted T cells, or T cells were the source of the cDNA or gDNA that made up the material.

Original analysis: Amplification with reference gene primers provided the estimates of nucleated cell counts. The method was immunoSEQ multiplex PCR; TCRdb's version includes in-frame clones alone and lacks a portion of them. For V, J and clone size, that table is used; D and trimming come from the DNA. Of 250,000 to 300,000 clones listed, 85% to 90% are singletons. Trimming cost V 4 bases and J 7 bases; bases outside gene matches: 6. Germline CDR1 reads SEHNR; CDR2 reads FQNEAQ (reference sequence). The CDR3 contains 13 residues. The chain couples TRBV7-9 to TRBJ1-2, with 7 nucleotides matching TRBD1. The receptor comes from a woman aged 35 to 49 who had recovered from COVID-19. The sequenced sample consisted of peripheral blood. This CDR3 is CASSSQGGSGYTF. CDR3 nucleotide sequence: TGTGCCAGCAGCTCCCAGGGGGGATCTGGCTACACCTTC.